This is a list of T cell receptor beta chains from one sample in a study of patients and donors after allogeneic stem cell transplantation. From the RT-PCR reads, TCRdb called clonotypes with MiXCR, one entry per CDR3 protein. The table has around 2,000 distinct CDR3 sequences, roughly 1.6% seen once. The sample consisted of blood, either unsorted or a sorted T cell fraction (not recorded which). These receptors originate from a human donor who was either an allogeneic HSCT recipient or a stem cell or donor lymphocyte infusion donor (not recorded which). It is not recorded whose cells these are; they may come from a transplant donor. Each CDR3 is given with its conserved first and last residue. A D gene is named only where the DNA matches it firmly. Clone sizes are given selectively: once, few, many, or a class where the clone is expanded.

size,J,V,D,DNA,CDR3
medium-sized,TRBJ2-5,TRBV7-2,.,TGTGCCAGCAGCCTCCAACAGGGCCAAGAGACCCAGTACTTC,CASSLQQGQETQYF
medium-sized,TRBJ2-3,TRBV12-3/TRBV12-4,.,TGTGCCAGCAGTTTAGGGGCCGGGGTCACAGATACGCAGTATTTT,CASSLGAGVTDTQYF
medium-sized,TRBJ2-3,TRBV9,.,TGTGCCAGCAGCGTGGGGCCGACTAGCACAGATACGCAGTATTTT,CASSVGPTSTDTQYF
few,TRBJ2-7,TRBV9,.,TGTGCCAGCATCTACAGCTCCTACGAGCAGTACTTC,CASIYSSYEQYF
medium-sized,TRBJ1-1,TRBV4-1,.,TGCGCCAGCAGCCAACATTCGGGGAACACTGAAGCTTTCTTT,CASSQHSGNTEAFF
medium-sized,TRBJ1-5,TRBV7-9,TRBD1,TGTGCCAGCAGCTTAGCGCTCGGACAGGTCCATCAGCCCCAGCATTTT,CASSLALGQVHQPQHF
few,TRBJ1-6,TRBV7-2,.,TGTGCCAGCAGCTTAGGGTACGGGGAGGGCTCACCCCTCCACTTT,CASSLGYGEGSPLHF
medium-sized,TRBJ2-5,TRBV5-6,.,TGTGCCAGCAGCTTGGGGGGAATTGAGACCCAGTACTTC,CASSLGGIETQYF
medium-sized,TRBJ2-3,TRBV9,.,TGTGCCAGCAGCGTAGGAGGGTATGGAGATACGCAGTATTTT,CASSVGGYGDTQYF
.,TRBJ2-7,TRBV4-2,TRBD1,TGTGCCAGCAGCCCATGGGCAGGACAGGGTCTTTACGAGCAGTACTTC,CASSPWAGQGLYEQYF
large,TRBJ1-1,TRBV7-6,.,TGTGCCAGCAGCGCCGCTAGGCAGACTGAAGCTTTCTTT,CASSAARQTEAFF
medium-sized,TRBJ2-1,TRBV19,TRBD2,TGTGCCAGTAGTAGCCTTTCGGGGGGCTACAATGAGCAGTTCTTC,CASSSLSGGYNEQFF
few,TRBJ1-2,TRBV7-2,.,TGTGCCAGCAGTTCCAACTATGGCTACACCTTC,CASSSNYGYTF
.,TRBJ2-1,TRBV20-1,.,TGCAGTGCTAGGAGCCCGGAAGGGGGATCGTACAATGAGCAGTTCTTC,CSARSPEGGSYNEQFF
few,TRBJ1-2,TRBV5-4,TRBD1,TGTGCCAGCCGGGACAGGGATAACTATGGCTACACCTTC,CASRDRDNYGYTF
medium-sized,TRBJ2-2,TRBV5-1,.,TGCGCCAGCAGGGCAGGGAACACCGGGGAGCTGTTTTTT,CASRAGNTGELFF
medium-sized,TRBJ2-6,TRBV2,.,TGTGCCAGCAGGCAGCAGGGTGATTCTGGGGCCAACGTCCTGACTTTC,CASRQQGDSGANVLTF
medium-sized,TRBJ2-4,TRBV18,TRBD2,TGTGCCAGCTCACCACTAGCGGGGGAACAGTACTTC,CASSPLAGEQYF
medium-sized,TRBJ2-3,TRBV29-1,.,TGCAGCGTTGCCACTAGAACCACAGATACGCAGTATTTT,CSVATRTTDTQYF
medium-sized,TRBJ2-3,TRBV11-2,TRBD2,TGTGCCAGCAGCCCGGGGCGGGGGACAGATACGCAGTATTTT,CASSPGRGTDTQYF
medium-sized,TRBJ2-5,TRBV7-9,TRBD1,TGTGCCAGCAGCTTCGACAGGGCGGAGACCCAGTACTTC,CASSFDRAETQYF
large,TRBJ2-1,TRBV7-9,TRBD1,TGTGCCAGCAGCTTCGACAGGGGGCGAGAGAATGAGCAGTTCTTC,CASSFDRGRENEQFF
few,TRBJ1-1,TRBV19,.,TGTGCCAGTAAAGGGGGCACTGAAGCTTTCTTT,CASKGGTEAFF
large,TRBJ2-3,TRBV7-2,.,TGTGCCAGCAGCATTAACAGCGGCGGTTACACAGATACGCAGTATTTT,CASSINSGGYTDTQYF
medium-sized,TRBJ1-3,TRBV28,.,TGTGCCAGCGCACCTCCAGGAAACACCATATATTTT,CASAPPGNTIYF
medium-sized,TRBJ2-5,TRBV6-5,.,TGTGCCAGCCGGGAGACCCAGTACTTC,CASRETQYF
medium-sized,TRBJ2-1,TRBV7-3,TRBD2,TGTGCCAGCAGCTCCCAAGCGGGGTCATACAATGAGCAGTTCTTC,CASSSQAGSYNEQFF
large,TRBJ2-3,TRBV29-1,.,TGCAGCGTTGATGGGGCGACGAGCACAGATACGCAGTATTTT,CSVDGATSTDTQYF
medium-sized,TRBJ1-2,TRBV10-2,.,TGCGCCAGCAGTGAACCGGCGGGCGATGGCTACACCTTC,CASSEPAGDGYTF
few,TRBJ1-3,TRBV19,TRBD1,TGTGCCAGTAGTCTACTCGGGACAGCTGGAAACACCATATATTTT,CASSLLGTAGNTIYF
medium-sized,TRBJ2-3,TRBV12-3/TRBV12-4,TRBD2,TGTGCCAGCAGTTTGAGGCGGGGGGGATTTAGCACAGATACGCAGTATTTT,CASSLRRGGFSTDTQYF
medium-sized,TRBJ1-1,TRBV5-1,.,TGCGCCAGCAGCCGTCTCCCGCAGGGAGGGAACACTGAAGCTTTCTTT,CASSRLPQGGNTEAFF
medium-sized,TRBJ2-2,TRBV20-1,.,TGCAGTGCTAGACGATCGGGGGTGAGCACCGGGGAGCTGTTTTTT,CSARRSGVSTGELFF
medium-sized,TRBJ2-5,TRBV30,.,TGTGCCTGGAGTAAAAGGGAAGGAGAGACCCAGTACTTC,CAWSKREGETQYF
medium-sized,TRBJ2-6,TRBV10-3,TRBD1,TGTGCCATCACCGATTTCAGGGGGCCTGGGGCCAACGTCCTGACTTTC,CAITDFRGPGANVLTF
medium-sized,TRBJ2-3,TRBV7-3,.,TGTGCCAGCAGCTTAGGACTCGGCCACACAGATACGCAGTATTTT,CASSLGLGHTDTQYF
medium-sized,TRBJ1-2,TRBV12-3/TRBV12-4,.,TGTGCCAGCAAAGGGCTCTATGGCTACACCTTC,CASKGLYGYTF
medium-sized,TRBJ2-5,TRBV6-6,.,TGTGCCAGCAGTTACGTCGGGACGCTAGAGACCCAGTACTTC,CASSYVGTLETQYF
medium-sized,TRBJ2-5,TRBV12-3/TRBV12-4,TRBD2,TGTGCCAGCAGTCCTCAACTAGCGGGGGGCCAAGAGACCCAGTACTTC,CASSPQLAGGQETQYF
medium-sized,TRBJ1-4,TRBV29-1,.,TGCAGCGGCGACTTGGGGGGAAAACTGTTTTTT,CSGDLGGKLFF
medium-sized,TRBJ1-1,TRBV9,.,TGTGCCAGCAGCGTAGAGGGAAGGGGCACTGAAGCTTTCTTT,CASSVEGRGTEAFF
medium-sized,TRBJ2-7,TRBV6-6,.,TGTGCCAGCAGTTACTACCCGGGCGAGCAGTACTTC,CASSYYPGEQYF
.,TRBJ1-2,TRBV7-9,.,TGTGCCAGCAGCTTAGGATTGACGGACGATAACTATGGCTACACCTTC,CASSLGLTDDNYGYTF
medium-sized,TRBJ2-6,TRBV7-2,TRBD1,TGTGCCAGCAGCAAAGGGGGCCCTGGGGCCAACGTCCTGACTTTC,CASSKGGPGANVLTF
medium-sized,TRBJ2-3,TRBV5-1,TRBD1,TGCGCCAGCAGCCCCGGACAGGGGACTAGCACAGATACGCAGTATTTT,CASSPGQGTSTDTQYF
medium-sized,TRBJ2-3,TRBV3-1,TRBD2,TGTGCCAGCAGCCGCTGGACTAGTATCGGGACAGATACGCAGTATTTT,CASSRWTSIGTDTQYF
medium-sized,TRBJ2-3,TRBV19,.,TGTGCCAGTAGTTCCGACAGGGATACGCAGTATTTT,CASSSDRDTQYF
medium-sized,TRBJ1-5,TRBV5-4,.,TGTGCCAGCAGCTTGGACAGTCAGCCCCAGCATTTT,CASSLDSQPQHF
.,TRBJ2-1,TRBV7-3,.,TGTGCCAGCAGCTTAAGCCTGCGGGGTGAGCAGTTCTTC,CASSLSLRGEQFF
medium-sized,TRBJ1-6,TRBV7-2,.,TGTGCCAGCAGCTTAGGACCCTCCCAGAATTCACCCCTCCACTTT,CASSLGPSQNSPLHF
medium-sized,TRBJ2-2,TRBV5-1,.,TGCGCCAGCAGCTACCGTTACACCGGGGAGCTGTTTTTT,CASSYRYTGELFF
medium-sized,TRBJ2-4,TRBV6-2/TRBV6-3,.,TGTGCCAGCACCAAGGACGGGCTGAGAAACATTCAGTACTTC,CASTKDGLRNIQYF